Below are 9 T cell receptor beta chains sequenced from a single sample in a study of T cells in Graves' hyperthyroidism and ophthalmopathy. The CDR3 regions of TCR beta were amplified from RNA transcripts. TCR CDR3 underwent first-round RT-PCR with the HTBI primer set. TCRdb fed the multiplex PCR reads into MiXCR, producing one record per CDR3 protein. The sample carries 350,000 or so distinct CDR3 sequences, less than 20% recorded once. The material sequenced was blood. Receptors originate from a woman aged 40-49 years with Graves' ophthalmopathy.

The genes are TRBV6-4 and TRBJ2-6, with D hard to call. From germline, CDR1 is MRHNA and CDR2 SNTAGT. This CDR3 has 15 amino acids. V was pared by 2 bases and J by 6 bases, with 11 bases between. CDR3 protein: CASSDRAPEANVLTF. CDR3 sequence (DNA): TGTGCCAGCAGTGACAGGGCGCCTGAGGCCAACGTCCTGACTTTC.

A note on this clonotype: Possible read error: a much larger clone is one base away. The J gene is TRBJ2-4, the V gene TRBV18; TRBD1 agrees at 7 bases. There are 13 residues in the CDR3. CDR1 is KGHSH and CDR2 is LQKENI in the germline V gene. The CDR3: CTSSVTGSNIQYF. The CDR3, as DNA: TGTACCAGCTCCGTGACAGGGTCAAACATTCAGTACTTC.

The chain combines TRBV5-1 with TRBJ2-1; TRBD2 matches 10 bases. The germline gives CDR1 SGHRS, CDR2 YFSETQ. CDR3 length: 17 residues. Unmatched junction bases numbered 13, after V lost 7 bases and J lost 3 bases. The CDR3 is CASRYWASGSLYNEQFF. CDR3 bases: TGCGCCAGCCGATACTGGGCTAGCGGGAGTCTCTACAATGAGCAGTTCTTC. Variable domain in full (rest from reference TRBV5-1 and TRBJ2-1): KAGVTQTPRYLIKTRGQQVTLSCSPISGHRSVSWYQQTPGQGLQFLFEYFSETQRNKGNFPGRFSGRQFSNSRSEMNVSTLELGDSALYLCASRYWASGSLYNEQFFGPGTRLTVL.

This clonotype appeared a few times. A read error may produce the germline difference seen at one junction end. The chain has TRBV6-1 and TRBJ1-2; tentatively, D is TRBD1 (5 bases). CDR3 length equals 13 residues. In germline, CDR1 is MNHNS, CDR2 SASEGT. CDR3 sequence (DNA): TGTGCCACCGGAGTCAGGGAGGACCCTGGCTACAGCTTC. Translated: CATGVREDPGYSF.

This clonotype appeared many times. As DNA, the CDR3 is TGTGCCAGCAGTTACTCTTGGGACAGGACCAATCAGCCCCAGCATTTT. Protein product: CASSYSWDRTNQPQHF. V gene TRBV6-5 combines with J gene TRBJ1-5; TRBD1 aligns across 8 bases. The germline V gene has CDR1 MNHEY and CDR2 SVGAGI. Trimming at V came to 0 bases and at J to 3 bases, leaving 4 bases not matched to a gene. The CDR3 loop spans 16 amino acids.

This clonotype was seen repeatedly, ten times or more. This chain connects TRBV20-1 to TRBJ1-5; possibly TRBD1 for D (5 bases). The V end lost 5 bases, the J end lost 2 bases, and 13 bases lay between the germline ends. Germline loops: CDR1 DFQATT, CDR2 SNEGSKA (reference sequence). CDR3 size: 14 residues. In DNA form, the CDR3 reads TGCAGTGCTCGGCGGGACGATGGCAATCAGCCCCAGCATTTT. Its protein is CSARRDDGNQPQHF.

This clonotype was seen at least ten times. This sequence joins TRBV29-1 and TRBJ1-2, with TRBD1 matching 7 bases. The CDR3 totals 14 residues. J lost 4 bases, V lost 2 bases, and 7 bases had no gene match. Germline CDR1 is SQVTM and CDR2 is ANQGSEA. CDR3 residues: CSVEPRDSAYGYTF. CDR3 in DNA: TGCAGCGTTGAACCCCGGGACAGCGCCTATGGCTACACCTTC.

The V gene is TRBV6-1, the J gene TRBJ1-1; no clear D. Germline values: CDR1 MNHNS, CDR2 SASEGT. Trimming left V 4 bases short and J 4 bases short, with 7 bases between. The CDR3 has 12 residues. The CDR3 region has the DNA TGTGCCAGCAGTGCCCACACCACTGAAGCTTTCTTT. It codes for CASSAHTTEAFF.

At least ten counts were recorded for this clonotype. In DNA form, the CDR3 reads TGCGCCAGCAGCCAAGATCTGGCTAGCGGAACCCAAGAGACCCAGTACTTC. As protein: CASSQDLASGTQETQYF. The J gene is TRBJ2-5, the V gene TRBV4-3; 7 nucleotides align to TRBD2. The CDR3 loop spans 17 amino acids. V was clipped by 0 bases and J by 1 base; unmatched bases: 8. CDR1 and CDR2 from the germline V gene are LGHNA and YSLEER.